The next 20 T cell receptor beta chains were all read from a single sample in a study of shared clonotypes between healthy human individuals. The assay was immunoSEQ multiplex PCR, and TCRdb's table has in-frame clones only and misses some. This table has about 580,000 clones, 95% to 98% appearing once. The naive CD8 subset, CD45RO-negative cells positively selected for CCR7, excluded terminally differentiated effector memory CD45RA+ cells. The sample taken for sequencing was naive CD8+ T cells sorted from blood. These receptors all stem from a man aged 30 to 39 in good health.

CDR3 DNA: TGTGCCAGCAGCAACGAATACAGGGGGCGGTACTACAATGAGCAGTTCTTC. It is translated as CASSNEYRGRYYNEQFF. The chain carries TRBV7-6 and TRBJ2-1; 9 nucleotides line up with TRBD1. Germline assignment: CDR1 SGHVS and CDR2 FNYEAQ. This CDR3 spans 17 amino acids. The trim removed 5 bases at V and 3 bases at J, leaving 11 bases unmatched.

This chain uses TRBV7-9 with TRBJ1-2; 8 nucleotides agree with TRBD1. The V gene end was trimmed by 7 bases and the J gene end by 6 bases; junction bases not matched to a gene: 19. CDR1 is SEHNR and CDR2 is FQNEAQ in the germline V gene (reference sequence). The CDR3 is 17 residues long. The CDR3: CASNSQGAPKLWNGYTF. In DNA form, the CDR3 reads TGTGCCAGCAACAGCCAGGGGGCCCCCAAACTCTGGAATGGCTACACCTTC.

With regard to this clone: Other nucleotide sequences from this sample produce the same CDR3. The CDR3 region is CASSPGDTQYF. CDR3 coding DNA: TGTGCCAGCTCACCAGGGGATACGCAGTATTTT. The J gene is TRBJ2-3, the V gene TRBV18; D remains ambiguous. The CDR3 is 11 amino acids. Trimming removed 2 bases at V and 6 bases at J, with 3 bases between. Germline CDR1 is KGHSH and CDR2 is LQKENI.

V and J are TRBV27 and TRBJ1-5, with 9 bases that match TRBD1. This CDR3 spans 16 amino acids. J gave up 6 bases and V 5 bases, and 11 bases lay outside the gene matches. CDR1 MNHEY and CDR2 SMNVEV come from the germline V gene (reference sequence). The CDR3 protein is CASSTRWTGEGQPQHF. The CDR3 DNA is TGTGCCAGCAGTACACGATGGACAGGGGAAGGTCAGCCCCAGCATTTT.

This chain uses TRBV7-3 with TRBJ1-1, with no clear D. The germline V and J ends were trimmed by 5 bases and 2 bases, with 9 bases remaining between them. Germline V gene lookup returns CDR1 SGHTA and CDR2 FQGTGA. The CDR3 spans 13 residues. CDR3 region: CASSQSINTEAFF. The CDR3 DNA reads TGTGCCAGCAGCCAATCTATAAACACTGAAGCTTTCTTT.

J is TRBJ1-1 and V is TRBV2, with TRBD1 matching over 7 bases. V was pared by 5 bases and J by 1 base, with 13 bases of the junction left unmatched. The CDR3 spans 17 residues. Germline CDR1 is SNHLY and CDR2 is FYNNEI. The CDR3 DNA follows: TGTGCCAGCAGTCCCTATCGACAGGGTTTTCCGAACACTGAAGCTTTCTTT. Its protein is CASSPYRQGFPNTEAFF.

The chain combines TRBV29-1 with TRBJ2-7, with D maybe TRBD2 (6 bases). Germline assignment: CDR1 SQVTM and CDR2 ANQGSEA. The V gene lost 0 bases and the J gene lost 0 bases, with 12 bases spanning the gap. The CDR3 has 15 amino acids. The CDR3: CSVEDQAGSSYEQYF. The CDR3 DNA is TGCAGCGTTGAAGATCAGGCGGGGAGCTCCTACGAGCAGTACTTC.

The chain couples TRBV11-2 to TRBJ2-1, with 13 bases lining up with TRBD2. Germline V CDR1 and CDR2: SGHAT, FQNNGV. V trimming: 6 bases; J trimming: 0 bases; junction bases outside the gene matches: 5. The CDR3 totals 17 residues. CDR3 protein: CASRTRTSGSSYNEQFF. In nucleotides, the CDR3 is TGTGCCAGCAGGACCAGGACTAGCGGGAGCTCCTACAATGAGCAGTTCTTC.

V gene TRBV4-2 combines with J gene TRBJ1-3; D not resolved. The V gene's germline CDR1 is LGHNA and CDR2 YNFKEQ. V lost 0 bases, J lost 8 bases, and 8 bases lay in between. There are 13 residues in the CDR3. CDR3 loop: CASSQDMEHTIYF. DNA of the CDR3: TGTGCCAGCAGCCAAGATATGGAGCACACCATATATTTT.

The chain couples TRBV27 to TRBJ1-2; 7 bases line up with TRBD1. Germline CDR1 MNHEY, CDR2 SMNVEV (reference sequence). This CDR3 spans 15 amino acids. J gave up 1 base and V 5 bases, and 7 bases lay outside the gene matches. In DNA, the CDR3 is TGTGCCAGCAGTCCCCGGGACAGTTATAACTATGGCTACACCTTC. Protein product: CASSPRDSYNYGYTF.

The chain carries TRBV10-3 and TRBJ2-7, with 7 bases matching TRBD1. Trimming cost V 6 bases and J 2 bases; bases outside gene matches: 7. The CDR3 is 14 amino acids. The germline CDR1 and CDR2 sequences are ENHRY and SYGVKD. CDR3: CAIRRDSHTYEQYF. CDR3 DNA sequence: TGTGCCATCAGAAGGGACAGCCACACCTACGAGCAGTACTTC.

This chain joins TRBV5-1 and TRBJ2-2, with D unresolved. The CDR3 runs 15 residues. Trimming shortened V by 0 bases and J by 6 bases, and 12 bases separated the two germline ends. Germline loops: CDR1 SGHRS, CDR2 YFSETQ. The CDR3 DNA sequence: TGCGCCAGCAGCTTGGCGGTCGCTGGGGCCGGGGAGCTGTTTTTT. It specifies CASSLAVAGAGELFF. Drawing the rest from reference TRBV5-1 and TRBJ2-2, the complete variable domain is KAGVTQTPRYLIKTRGQQVTLSCSPISGHRSVSWYQQTPGQGLQFLFEYFSETQRNKGNFPGRFSGRQFSNSRSEMNVSTLELGDSALYLCASSLAVAGAGELFFGEGSRLTVL.

The V call is TRBV7-2, the J call TRBJ1-3; tentative D call: TRBD1 (6 bases). V lost 4 bases and J 8 bases, leaving 15 bases between the germline ends. The CDR3 covers 14 residues. Germline CDR1 and CDR2: SGHTA and FQGNSA. CDR3 in amino acids: CASSSWDTGDTIYF. CDR3 DNA sequence: TGTGCCAGCAGCTCATGGGACACCGGGGACACCATATATTTT. Variable domain in full (rest from reference TRBV7-2 and TRBJ1-3): GAGVSQSPSNKVTEKGKDVELRCDPISGHTALYWYRQSLGQGLEFLIYFQGNSAPDKSGLPSDRFSAERTGGSVSTLTIQRTQQEDSAVYLCASSSWDTGDTIYFGEGSWLTVV.

The table lists this clone with a count of one. CDR3 sequence reads: CASSPGRAEQFF. CDR3 in DNA: TGTGCCAGCAGCCCAGGCAGGGCCGAGCAGTTCTTC. V usage is TRBV14 and J usage is TRBJ2-1, with D perhaps TRBD1 (5 bases). The CDR3 covers 12 residues. V gave up 4 bases and J gave up 10 bases, with 11 bases separating them. The germline V gene encodes CDR1 SGHDN and CDR2 FVKESK. Variable domain in full (rest from reference TRBV14 and TRBJ2-1): EAGVTQFPSHSVIEKGQTVTLRCDPISGHDNLYWYRRVMGKEIKFLLHFVKESKQDESGMPNNRFLAERTGGTYSTLKVQPAELEDSGVYFCASSPGRAEQFFGPGTRLTVL.

The chain joins TRBV27 to TRBJ2-7; tentatively, D is TRBD1 (7 bases). The CDR3 contains 14 residues. The V gene lost 3 bases and the J gene lost 1 base, with 10 bases spanning the gap. Germline V CDR1 and CDR2: MNHEY, SMNVEV (reference sequence). The CDR3 here is CASSLAGQSYEQYF. CDR3 coding DNA: TGTGCCAGCAGTTTGGCGGGACAGTCCTACGAGCAGTACTTC.

V usage is TRBV6-1 and J usage is TRBJ2-2, with D perhaps TRBD1 (5 bases). The germline CDR1 and CDR2 sequences are MNHNS and SASEGT. Trimming left V 1 base short and J 6 bases short, with 9 bases between. The CDR3 consists of 14 residues. CDR3 nucleotides: TGTGCCAGCAGTGAAGTAGGGGTGTCCGGGGAGCTGTTTTTT. Translating it yields CASSEVGVSGELFF.

The V gene is TRBV25-1, the J gene TRBJ2-5; D is possibly TRBD1 (6 bases). V was cut by 4 bases and J by 5 bases, with 8 bases left in between. Germline loops: CDR1 MGHDK, CDR2 SYGVNS. CDR3 length equals 12 residues. The CDR3, as DNA: TGTGCCAGCAGTGGGCAGGGGGAGACCCAGTACTTC. It codes for CASSGQGETQYF.

This sequence joins TRBV15 and TRBJ1-1; D is unresolved. Per the germline V gene, CDR1 is LNHNV and CDR2 is YYDKDF (reference sequence). The CDR3 loop spans 14 amino acids. The V gene lost 3 bases and the J gene lost 6 bases, with 14 bases spanning the gap. The CDR3 nucleotides are TGTGCCACCAGCAGTGCAATCGGGAGATCTGAAGCTTTCTTT. Its protein is CATSSAIGRSEAFF.

V is TRBV30 and J is TRBJ2-7, with D possibly matching TRBD2 (5 bases). V was shortened by 2 bases and J by 5 bases, with 13 bases between the two germline ends. The CDR3 consists of 13 residues. Germline-derived CDR1 and CDR2 are GTSNPN and SVGIG (reference sequence). The CDR3 here is CAWSFGDLDEQYF. CDR3 DNA: TGTGCCTGGAGTTTCGGGGATCTCGACGAGCAGTACTTC.

This clone was seen just once. This chain connects TRBV5-5 to TRBJ2-3; D unresolved. CDR3 length: 13 residues. Trimming left V 3 bases short and J 0 bases short, with 5 bases between. Germline assignment: CDR1 SGHKS and CDR2 YYEKEE (reference sequence). CDR3 nucleotides: TGTGCCAGCAGCTGGGCTAGCACAGATACGCAGTATTTT. It encodes CASSWASTDTQYF.